Listed below are T cell receptor beta chains from one sample, sequenced in a study of memory CD4+ T cells and cytomegalovirus serostatus. The method was immunoSEQ multiplex PCR; TCRdb's version includes in-frame clones alone and lacks a portion of them. The table shows just over 45,000 clones, with under 85% occurring only once. Specimen: memory CD4+ T cells from blood. The origin of the receptors is an adult in good health and CMV-seronegative. The conserved cysteine and the conserved F or W are not part of the CDR3 here. A D gene is named only where the DNA matches it firmly.

cdr3_aa,j_call,v_call,d_call
AWGLTGRTYNEQF,TRBJ2-1,TRBV30,NA
ASSPGGSSGNTIY,TRBJ1-3,TRBV18,NA
ASSLVGSGYGYT,TRBJ1-2,TRBV5-8,NA
ASTVPGAYEQY,TRBJ2-7,TRBV2,NA
ASSLEGIHYGYT,TRBJ1-2,TRBV7-9,NA
ASSSAGRAEAF,TRBJ1-1,TRBV28,NA
ASSLVGGVTEAF,TRBJ1-1,TRBV7-9,NA
ASSYATSLSETQY,TRBJ2-5,TRBV6-5,NA
SVAPSGGETQY,TRBJ2-5,TRBV29-1,TRBD2
AWSVPLHRDRGVYGYT,TRBJ1-2,TRBV30,TRBD1
ASSLVSGGLYEQY,TRBJ2-7,TRBV7-8,TRBD2
ASSGGLATETQY,TRBJ2-5,TRBV19,NA
ASGLGGHRDTEAF,TRBJ1-1,TRBV12-5,NA
ASSPGQGNQPQH,TRBJ1-5,TRBV27,TRBD1
ASSPRGLAGNEQF,TRBJ2-1,TRBV7-9,TRBD2
ASSYSVVGGYT,TRBJ1-2,TRBV6-5,NA
AISESMRTEAF,TRBJ1-1,TRBV10-3,NA
ASSYLQGALREKLF,TRBJ1-4,TRBV6-5,TRBD1
ASSPWDSLNEKLF,TRBJ1-4,TRBV18,TRBD1
AWSVLSTGIGYT,TRBJ1-2,TRBV30,NA
ASSEDGGRMEEKLF,TRBJ1-4,TRBV18,NA
ASSELQVTGELF,TRBJ2-2,TRBV25-1,NA
ASSLVSTVGGYT,TRBJ1-2,TRBV7-9,NA
ASSGLYCNQPQH,TRBJ1-5,TRBV10-1,NA
ASSTAGEQY,TRBJ2-7,TRBV11-2,NA
ASTRQGGLYGYT,TRBJ1-2,TRBV19,TRBD1
SVAADATNEKLF,TRBJ1-4,TRBV29-1,NA
ASSLRTREETNEKLF,TRBJ1-4,TRBV5-1,NA
ASSLPPSGGASEQY,TRBJ2-7,TRBV7-6,TRBD2
ASSPGTNQETQY,TRBJ2-5,TRBV5-1,TRBD2
ASSQGTASGRETQY,TRBJ2-5,TRBV14,TRBD2
ASSPTSGGTYNEQF,TRBJ2-1,TRBV18,TRBD2
ASSPSGRGFYEQY,TRBJ2-7,TRBV18,NA
ASSSTTGKSYEQY,TRBJ2-7,TRBV5-6,TRBD1
ASGGSEETQY,TRBJ2-5,TRBV6-5,NA
ASSPRGTDSPLH,TRBJ1-6,TRBV6-6,NA
ASSLAGQSSYT,TRBJ1-2,TRBV9,NA
AIRPGQGYANTGELF,TRBJ2-2,TRBV10-3,TRBD1
ASSPGQPLSYEQY,TRBJ2-7,TRBV18,NA
ASSLGVRTAYNEQF,TRBJ2-1,TRBV5-1,NA
ASSFDRAKNIQY,TRBJ2-4,TRBV7-9,NA
ATSRAGASSANYGYT,TRBJ1-2,TRBV15,NA
AHRRGGPNTGELF,TRBJ2-2,TRBV2,TRBD2
ASRTAGGGNEQY,TRBJ2-7,TRBV5-1,TRBD2
ASSAQPGQGGHGYT,TRBJ1-2,TRBV9,TRBD1